This TCR beta chain came from a study of regulatory T cells in long-lasting Graves disease. As for time point: persistent/refractory GD, antithyroid drugs over 5 years with positive TRAb. Following extraction of RNA from PBMCs, that RNA was used to make the TCR library. Unmatched junction bases numbered 23, after V lost 4 bases and J lost 10 bases. CDR1 and CDR2 from the germline V gene are SNHLY and FYNNEI. This CDR3 region has 20 residues. Libraries of TCR beta came from iRepertoire HTBI primers plus Arm-PCR of CDR3 regions. TCRdb passed the multiplex PCR reads through MiXCR, listing each CDR3 protein once. This table holds more than 300,000 distinct CDR3 sequences, 20% found once.

The TCR sequence derives from a female donor with Graves disease. This chain uses TRBV2 with TRBJ1-6, with 9 bases identical to TRBD1. The specimen was peripheral blood mononuclear cells (PBMCs), collected when the disease was refractory, from a patient treated with antithyroid drugs. CDR3 amino acids: CASSVGTSPGTGLTGSPLHF. CDR3 sequence (DNA): TGTGCCAGCAGTGTTGGAACAAGTCCCGGGACAGGGTTGACTGGATCACCCCTCCACTTT.